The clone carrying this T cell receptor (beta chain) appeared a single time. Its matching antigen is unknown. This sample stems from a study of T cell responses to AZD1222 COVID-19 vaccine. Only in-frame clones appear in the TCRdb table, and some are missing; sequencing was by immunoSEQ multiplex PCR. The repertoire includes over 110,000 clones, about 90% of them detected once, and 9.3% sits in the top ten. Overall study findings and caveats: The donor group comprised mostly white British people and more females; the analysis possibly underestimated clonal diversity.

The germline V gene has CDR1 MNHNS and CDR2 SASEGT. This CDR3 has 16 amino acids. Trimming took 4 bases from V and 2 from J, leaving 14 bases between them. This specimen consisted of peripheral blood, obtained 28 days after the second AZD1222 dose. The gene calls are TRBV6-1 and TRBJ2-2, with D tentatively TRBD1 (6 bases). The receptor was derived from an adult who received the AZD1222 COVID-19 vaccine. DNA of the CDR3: TGTGCCAGCAGTGGGCTAGGGACATACAACACCGGGGAGCTGTTTTTT. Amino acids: CASSGLGTYNTGELFF.